This T cell receptor (beta chain) is drawn from a study of T cells in pancreatic ductal adenocarcinoma. The data were produced by immunoSEQ multiplex PCR, yet TCRdb's version contains in-frame clones alone and is incomplete. The sample shows approximately 19,000 clones, approximately 91% of them seen only once. Selected pancreatic ductal adenocarcinoma patients had undergone surgery without neoadjuvant therapy. This TCR was sampled from a human donor with pancreatic ductal adenocarcinoma. The sequenced material came from PBMCs.

CDR3: CASSQGGGLNTEAFF. CDR3 bases: TGCGCCAGCAGCCAAGGGGGAGGGTTGAACACTGAAGCTTTCTTT. The V and J genes are TRBV4-3 and TRBJ1-1; D unresolved. Germline assignment: CDR1 LGHNA and CDR2 YSLEER. The CDR3 contains 15 residues. Trimming stripped 1 base from V and 0 bases from J, with 9 bases between.